This TCR beta chain was found in a study of T cells in Graves' hyperthyroidism and ophthalmopathy. On the study more broadly: The initial diagnosis was the point when peripheral blood was collected, ahead of any treatment.

Stable Graves' hyperthyroidism denoted no ophthalmopathy progression over 18 months. Uncontrolled infection, other autoimmune disease, pregnancy or lactation disqualified patients from enrolment. The diagnostic basis comprised clinical symptoms, serum thyroxine and TRAb, thyroid ultrasound and orbital computed tomography. TCR beta CDR3 sequences were amplified from RNA transcripts. TCR CDR3 underwent first-round RT-PCR with the HTBI primer set. MiXCR was run by TCRdb on the multiplex PCR reads, yielding one entry per CDR3 protein. This sample has 550,000 to 600,000 distinct CDR3 sequences; approximately 15% occur once, and the top ten carry roughly 18%. This clonotype was found a few times. With a much larger clone just one base away, this may be a read error. The sample comprised blood. This receptor was identified in a woman younger than 35 with Graves' hyperthyroidism.

For the CDR3, the DNA is TGCAGTGCTCTCCACCCAGGGACAGGGTCCTACGAGCAGTACTTC. Its translation is CSALHPGTGSYEQYF. V is TRBV20-1 and J is TRBJ2-7; 9 bases fit TRBD1. CDR3 size: 15 residues. CDR1 is DFQATT, CDR2 SNEGSKA, per germline (reference sequence). V trimming: 5 bases; J trimming: 1 base; junction bases outside the gene matches: 9.